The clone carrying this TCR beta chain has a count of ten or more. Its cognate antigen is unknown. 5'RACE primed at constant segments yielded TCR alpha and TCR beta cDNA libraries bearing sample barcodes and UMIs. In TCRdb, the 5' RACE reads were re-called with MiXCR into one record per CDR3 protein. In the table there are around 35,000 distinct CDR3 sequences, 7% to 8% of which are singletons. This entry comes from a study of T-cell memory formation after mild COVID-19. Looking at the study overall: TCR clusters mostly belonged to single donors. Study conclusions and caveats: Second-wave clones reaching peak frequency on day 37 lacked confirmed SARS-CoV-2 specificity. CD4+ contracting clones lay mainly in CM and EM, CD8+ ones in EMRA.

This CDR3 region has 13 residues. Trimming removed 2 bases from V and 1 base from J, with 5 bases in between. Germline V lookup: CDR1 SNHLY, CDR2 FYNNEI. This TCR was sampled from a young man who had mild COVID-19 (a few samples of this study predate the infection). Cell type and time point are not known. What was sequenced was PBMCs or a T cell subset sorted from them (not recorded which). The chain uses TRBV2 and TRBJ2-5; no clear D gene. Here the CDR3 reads CASSEISQETQYF. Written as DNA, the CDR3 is TGTGCCAGCAGTGAAATCAGCCAAGAGACCCAGTACTTC.